The 5 T cell receptor beta chains reported below all come from one sample, sequenced in a study of T-cell memory formation after mild COVID-19. TCRdb passed the 5' RACE reads through MiXCR, listing each CDR3 protein once. The table records over 400,000 distinct CDR3 sequences, around a quarter of them present only once. Sequenced: PBMCs or a T cell subset sorted from them (not recorded which). These receptors came from an adult woman who had mild COVID-19 (a few samples of this study predate the infection). Cell type and time point are not known.

This clonotype showed up just once. The chain combines TRBV6-6 with TRBJ1-1, with TRBD1 identical over 10 bases. J gave up 1 base and V 6 bases, and 11 bases lay outside the gene matches. The CDR3 has 17 amino acids. Germline V gives CDR1 MNHNY, CDR2 SVGAGI (reference sequence). In DNA, the CDR3 is TGTGCCAGCAGGGCCCGGACAGGGGGTTCAAGGAACACTGAAGCTTTCTTT. Its protein product is CASRARTGGSRNTEAFF.

The chain recombines TRBV9 with TRBJ2-7, with TRBD2 matching over 9 bases. The germline gives CDR1 SGDLS, CDR2 YYNGEE. J lost 0 bases, V lost 5 bases, and 6 bases had no gene match. The CDR3 runs 15 residues. The CDR3, as DNA: TGTGCCAGCAGTCTTAGCGGGAGTCCCTCCTACGAGCAGTACTTC. Its translation: CASSLSGSPSYEQYF.

This clonotype was seen only a few times. The chain has TRBV7-2 and TRBJ2-2; 9 bases map to TRBD1. CDR1 SGHTA and CDR2 FQGNSA come from the germline V gene. J gave up 6 bases and V 4 bases, and 9 bases lay outside the gene matches. This CDR3 comprises 16 residues. In DNA form, the CDR3 reads TGTGCCAGCAGCTCCCGGGACAGGGTTCCCCCCGGGGAGCTGTTTTTT. This codes for CASSSRDRVPPGELFF.

This clonotype appeared once. V is TRBV27 and J is TRBJ1-1; no firm D call. Germline V gene lookup returns CDR1 MNHEY and CDR2 SMNVEV (reference sequence). V lost 6 bases, J lost 2 bases, and 13 bases lay in between. The CDR3 has 14 amino acids. In DNA, the CDR3 is TGTGCCAGCAGCCGAGGCGGGCTCAACACTGAAGCTTTCTTT. This translates into CASSRGGLNTEAFF.

The V and J genes are TRBV20-1 and TRBJ2-3, with a possible D match to TRBD2 (5 bases). The germline CDR1 and CDR2 sequences are DFQATT and SNEGSKA (reference sequence). The length of the CDR3 is 12 residues. Trimming shortened V by 1 base and J by 4 bases, and 6 bases separated the two germline ends. CDR3 sequence reads: CSARAGADTQYF. The CDR3 bases are TGCAGTGCTAGAGCCGGGGCAGATACGCAGTATTTT.